The T cell receptor (beta chain) described here comes from a study of PD-1 blockade in classical Hodgkin lymphoma. Overall study context: The nivolumab dose that patients received was 3 mg/kg, given intravenously every 2 weeks.

V lost 0 bases, J lost 8 bases, and 4 bases stayed unmatched. CDR3 length: 15 amino acids. In germline, CDR1 is SGHTA, CDR2 FQGNSA. In its sample, this clone ranks as medium-sized. Its antigen is undetermined. Study-wide results and limits: Diminished baseline TCR diversity has been reported in newly diagnosed patients relative to healthy donors. Those patients who began receiving nivolumab less than 1 year after ASCT had lower diversity, and they were excluded.

Generated by immunoSEQ multiplex PCR, the TCRdb table keeps only in-frame clones and is missing some. The sample has approximately 21,000 clones, about 70% seen once; the top ten hold approximately 21%. This sample's time point: cycle 4 day 1 (C4D1), after five to seven weeks of nivolumab. Each of the patients experienced relapse following autologous stem cell transplantation, and their brentuximab vedotin exposure differed. When best responses were assessed, they were complete response, partial response or progressive disease. This receptor was obtained from a human donor with classical Hodgkin lymphoma. The sample consisted of peripheral blood mononuclear cells (PBMCs), taken before the fourth cycle of nivolumab. The rearrangement joins TRBV7-2 to TRBJ1-2, with 12 bases that match TRBD1. The CDR3: CASSLAGQGAQGYTF. The CDR3 DNA reads TGTGCCAGCAGCTTAGCGGGACAGGGGGCTCAAGGCTACACCTTC.